The 12 T cell receptor beta chains in this list originate from one sample, sequenced in a study of spatial heterogeneity in lung cancer. Overall study results and limits: One measure, the expanded intratumoral alpha and beta TCR count, tracked tumor mutation counts.

TCRdb redid the calling of the 5' RACE reads with MiXCR, one entry per CDR3 protein. The sample lists a few thousand distinct CDR3 sequences, around 15% occurring once. Time point indicated: sample taken at primary tumor resection. These receptors' targets are unknown. Source: lung tumor tissue, taken at surgery. These receptors were obtained from a male donor with early-stage non-small cell lung cancer.

By sample share, this clonotype is medium-sized (0.01 to 0.1%). The rearrangement joins TRBV11-2 to TRBJ2-3; 9 bases are shared with TRBD2. Germline values: CDR1 SGHAT, CDR2 FQNNGV. V shed 3 bases and J 2 bases; nucleotides not matched to a gene: 9. The CDR3 contains 17 residues. CDR3 protein: CASSLGSSGSYTDTQYF. CDR3 DNA: TGTGCCAGCAGCTTGGGAAGTAGCGGGAGCTACACAGATACGCAGTATTTT.

This clonotype is medium-sized in the sample. This chain links TRBV2 with TRBJ2-3; D might be TRBD2 (6 bases). Germline values: CDR1 SNHLY, CDR2 FYNNEI. The CDR3 length is 18 residues. Trimming stripped 2 bases from V and 2 bases from J, with 20 bases between. The CDR3 is CASSESGQPEGYTDTQYF. CDR3 coding DNA: TGTGCCAGCAGTGAATCAGGTCAACCGGAGGGGTACACAGATACGCAGTATTTT.

There are a few counts of this clonotype. The CDR3 coding sequence is TGTGCCAGCAGCGCCAGGAGCGGGAGCGTCGGGGAGCTGTTTTTT. This translates into CASSARSGSVGELFF. This chain links TRBV7-2 with TRBJ2-2; 8 positions agree with TRBD2. Looked up from germline, CDR1 is SGHTA and CDR2 is FQGNSA. V dropped 5 bases and J dropped 7; count of bases not matched to a gene: 9. This CDR3 is built from 15 residues.

This clonotype has more than one count but fewer than ten. J is TRBJ2-2 and V is TRBV6-5, with 7 bases that match TRBD2. The CDR3 extends over 15 amino acids. The ends lost 6 bases at V and 1 base at J; junction bases unmatched: 5. Germline CDR1 and CDR2: MNHEY and SVGAGI. The CDR3 coding sequence is TGTGCCAGCAGAGGACTAGAATTGAACACCGGGGAGCTGTTTTTT. This encodes CASRGLELNTGELFF.

Many counts were recorded for this clonotype. V and J are TRBV28 and TRBJ2-7, with a tentative D call TRBD2 (6 bases). This CDR3 region has 12 residues. With 4 bases removed from V and 6 bases from J, the gap between germline ends came to 10 bases. Germline CDR1 MDHEN, CDR2 SYDVKM. CDR3 sequence: CASSWRASEQYF. DNA of the CDR3: TGTGCCAGCAGTTGGAGGGCGAGCGAGCAGTACTTC.

This clonotype was detected ten times or more. The V call is TRBV28, the J call TRBJ2-7, with 7 positions matching TRBD1. The germline V gene encodes CDR1 MDHEN and CDR2 SYDVKM. V shed 3 bases, J shed 2 bases, and the junction held 7 bases outside the gene matches. This CDR3 contains 15 residues. CDR3 in DNA: TGTGCCAGCAGTTTGTTCCACAGGGGTACCTACGAGCAGTACTTC. Protein: CASSLFHRGTYEQYF.

This chain joins TRBV29-1 and TRBJ2-1; D might be TRBD2 (5 bases). The CDR3 totals 12 residues. Trimming took 7 bases from V and 0 from J, leaving 7 bases between them. CDR1 and CDR2 from the germline V gene are SQVTM and ANQGSEA. CDR3 region: CSAEGSYNEQFF. The DNA of the CDR3 is TGCAGCGCCGAGGGCTCCTACAATGAGCAGTTCTTC.

Sample share makes this clonotype large. This chain joins TRBV9 and TRBJ2-7, with D perhaps being TRBD1 or TRBD2 (5 bases each). The CDR3 totals 14 residues. Trimming left V 5 bases short and J 6 bases short, with 18 bases between. The germline gives CDR1 SGDLS, CDR2 YYNGEE. The DNA for the CDR3 is TGTGCCAGCAGTGGGACCCAAACTAGGTCCGAGCAGTACTTC. This sequence encodes CASSGTQTRSEQYF.

This clonotype was counted a few times. J is TRBJ2-7 and V is TRBV5-5; 9 bases fit TRBD1. The germline CDR1 and CDR2 sequences are SGHKS and YYEKEE (reference sequence). The CDR3 totals 15 residues. V dropped 0 bases and J dropped 6; count of bases not matched to a gene: 7. This CDR3 reads CASSLVGQGSREQYF. The CDR3 region has the DNA TGTGCCAGCAGCTTGGTAGGACAGGGGTCACGCGAGCAGTACTTC.

This clonotype rates as medium-sized (0.01 to 0.1%). This rearrangement joins TRBV11-2 to TRBJ2-3, with a tentative D call TRBD2 (6 bases). CDR3 length: 16 residues. The V end lost 5 bases, the J end lost 4 bases, and 19 bases lay between the germline ends. Germline loops: CDR1 SGHAT, CDR2 FQNNGV. The CDR3 loop reads CASSPAGILGADTQYF. DNA for the CDR3: TGTGCCAGCAGCCCAGCGGGCATACTAGGGGCAGATACGCAGTATTTT.

This clonotype counts as medium-sized. CDR3 loop: CASSLLDGYTF. As DNA, the CDR3 is TGTGCCAGCAGCTTGTTGGATGGCTACACCTTC. The V call is TRBV5-6, the J call TRBJ1-2; D is unresolved. Germline V gene sequence: CDR1 SGHDT, CDR2 YYEEEE. Trimming took off 1 base at V and 6 bases at J, with 4 bases between the two ends. This CDR3 has 11 amino acids.

This clonotype counts as medium-sized (0.01 to 0.1%). This rearrangement joins TRBV11-2 to TRBJ2-1; D call uncertain. There are 16 residues in the CDR3. CDR1 is SGHAT and CDR2 is FQNNGV in the germline V gene. V lost 1 base and J 0 bases, leaving 10 bases between the germline ends. In DNA, the CDR3 is TGTGCCAGCAGCTTAGTCGGCAGGAGCTCCTACAATGAGCAGTTCTTC. The encoded protein is CASSLVGRSSYNEQFF.